The source of this TCR beta chain is a study of OX40 agonist ivuxolimab in advanced cancers. Study-wide context: The costimulatory receptor OX40 (CD134) was targeted by ivuxolimab, a fully human IgG2 agonistic monoclonal antibody. The point of sequencing TCRbeta in the periphery was to test whether ivuxolimab changed TCR sequence diversity and drove clonal T-cell expansion. Prior anti-PD-1, anti-PD-L1 or anti-CTLA-4 therapy was permitted, and 30% to 45% of dose-escalation patients had received checkpoint inhibitors. In the dose-escalation cohort, 65% to 85% of patients were male, and the mean age was around 60 years with a range of about 20 to 90. Among the roughly 52 dose-escalation patients, some 20 had hepatocellular carcinoma, about 15 melanoma, 9 renal cell carcinoma and 9 head and neck cancer. Intravenous ivuxolimab was administered to patients every 2 weeks at six dose levels: 0.01, 0.1, 0.3, 1.5, 3 and 10 mg/kg. Partial responses were achieved by three dose-escalation patients, of whom one had hepatocellular carcinoma and two had cutaneous melanoma. The paper covers the monotherapy dose-escalation part of the phase I ivuxolimab trial, which included N ≈ 52 patients.

Genomic DNA was extracted from sorted cells for sequencing of the TCRbeta CDR3 region. The immunoSEQ Assay was used to sequence the TCRbeta CDR3 regions. TCRdb re-hosts the immuneACCESS table, in-frame sequences only. Its copies lack some clones; in the studies checked, an unresolved V gene accounts for under half of them, and the cause for the rest is not known. Recorded for this sample are approximately 79,000 clones; 65% to 90% of them occurred a single time. Around 2.9% of the sample is held by the ten biggest clonotypes. Remarks on this clone: This receptor's antigen is unknown. Base qualities were left out, and no much larger clone turns up one base away.

Patients with a history of autoimmune disease or receiving systemic immunosuppression were excluded from the trial. In every dose cohort, peripheral blood was drawn for TCR sequencing at baseline, cycle 4 day 1, and cycle 7 day 1. The samples were drawn from a first-in-human, open-label, multicenter phase I dose-escalation trial of ivuxolimab. Adults with locally advanced or metastatic head and neck squamous cell, hepatocellular, melanoma or renal cell carcinoma were enrolled in the trial. Before TCR sequencing, CD4+ T cells and CD8+ T cells from peripheral blood were sorted into separate populations. Findings and caveats that apply to the study as a whole: After ivuxolimab, more expanded clones were found on average in CD8+ T cells than in CD4+ T cells. Antigen specificity was not determined for the clonally expanded peripheral T cells. In the 0.1-3.0 mg/kg groups, partial responders were among the patients with the lowest normalized peripheral clonal expansion, particularly in CD8+ T cells. Low levels of normalized T-cell clonal expansion were also shown by some nonresponding patients. At doses of 0.1 to 3.0 mg/kg, clonal expansion of both CD4+ and CD8+ T cells in blood was seen between baseline and week 6.

The sample consisted of CD4+ or CD8+ T cells sorted from blood, taken in a trial of the OX40 agonist ivuxolimab. This clonotype originated in an adult with an advanced solid tumor such as melanoma, head and neck, liver or kidney cancer.

The nucleotide sequence reads as follows: TGTGCCAGCAGGACCCGGGCCGGCATGAGCTCCTATAATTCACCCCTCCACTTT. It is translated as CASRTRAGMSSYNSPLHF. The rearrangement joined TRBV27 to TRBJ1-6, with an unclear D gene assignment. The CDR3, from cysteine to phenylalanine, totals 18 residues. The entry retains the CDR3 DNA only, 54 bases that are in frame from base 1. The germline V gene (reference sequence) gives CDR1 as MNHEY and CDR2 as SMNVEV. V and J lose 6 bases and 0 bases, and a span of 18 bases separates them.